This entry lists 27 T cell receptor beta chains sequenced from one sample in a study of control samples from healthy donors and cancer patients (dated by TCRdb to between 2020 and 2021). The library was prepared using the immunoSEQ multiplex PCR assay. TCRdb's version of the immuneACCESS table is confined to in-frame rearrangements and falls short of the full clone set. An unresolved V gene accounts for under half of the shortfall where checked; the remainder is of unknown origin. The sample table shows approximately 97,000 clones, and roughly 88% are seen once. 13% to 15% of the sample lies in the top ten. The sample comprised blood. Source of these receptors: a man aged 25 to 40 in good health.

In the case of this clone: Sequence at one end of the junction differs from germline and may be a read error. CDR3 bases: TGTGCCAGCAGAAAGGAGGGGGGGTATTACTTT. This translates into CASRKEGGYYF. The chain carries TRBV6-5 and TRBJ2-3; D perhaps matches TRBD2 (7 bases). Germline-derived CDR1 and CDR2 are MNHEY and SVGAGI. The CDR3 runs to 11 residues.

CDR3 amino acids: CASSQDGERAGYTEAFF. CDR3 coding DNA: TGCGCCAGCAGCCAAGATGGGGAAAGGGCAGGTTACACTGAAGCTTTCTTT. The chain has TRBV4-1 and TRBJ1-1; D uncertain. The CDR3 has 17 residues. Germline CDR1 is MGHRA and CDR2 is YSYEKL. Trimming removed 0 bases at V and 3 bases at J, with 17 bases between.

This CDR3 reads CATSDGTATNEKLFF. CDR3 DNA: TGTGCCACCAGTGATGGTACGGCAACTAATGAAAAACTGTTTTTT. The rearrangement links TRBV24-1 to TRBJ1-4; D is ambiguous. CDR1 KGHDR and CDR2 SFDVKD come from the germline V gene. This CDR3 has 15 amino acids. The V end was cut by 3 bases, the J end by 0 bases, with 7 bases between.

CDR3 loop: CALDRVSGNTIYF. The CDR3 DNA reads TGTGCCTTAGATAGGGTTTCTGGAAACACCATATATTTT. The chain combines TRBV30 with TRBJ1-3; D remains ambiguous. V was shortened by 7 bases and J by 1 base, with 11 bases between the two germline ends. Germline assignment: CDR1 GTSNPN and CDR2 SVGIG (reference sequence). The CDR3 has 13 residues.

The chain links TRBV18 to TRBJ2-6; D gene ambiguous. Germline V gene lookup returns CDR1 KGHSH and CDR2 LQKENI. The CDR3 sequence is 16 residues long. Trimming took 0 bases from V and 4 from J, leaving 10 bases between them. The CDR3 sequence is CASSPPLGAGANVLTF. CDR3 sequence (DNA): TGTGCCAGCTCACCACCTTTGGGTGCCGGGGCCAACGTCCTGACTTTC. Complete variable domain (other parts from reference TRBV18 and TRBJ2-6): NAGVMQNPRHLVRRRGQEARLRCSPMKGHSHVYWYRQLPEEGLKFMVYLQKENIIDESGMPKERFSAEFPKEGPSILRIQQVVRGDSAAYFCASSPPLGAGANVLTFGAGSRLTVL.

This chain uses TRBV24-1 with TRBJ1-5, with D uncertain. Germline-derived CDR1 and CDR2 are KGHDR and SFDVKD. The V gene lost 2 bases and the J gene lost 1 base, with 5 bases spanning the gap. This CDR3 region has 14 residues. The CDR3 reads CATSDSGSNQPQHF. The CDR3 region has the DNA TGTGCCACCAGTGATTCTGGAAGCAATCAGCCCCAGCATTTT.

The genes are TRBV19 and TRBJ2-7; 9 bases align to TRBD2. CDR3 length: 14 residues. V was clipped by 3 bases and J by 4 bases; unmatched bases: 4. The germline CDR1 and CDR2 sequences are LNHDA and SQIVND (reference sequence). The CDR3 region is CASSMGLAGYEQYF. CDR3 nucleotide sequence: TGTGCCAGTAGTATGGGGCTAGCGGGATACGAGCAGTACTTC.

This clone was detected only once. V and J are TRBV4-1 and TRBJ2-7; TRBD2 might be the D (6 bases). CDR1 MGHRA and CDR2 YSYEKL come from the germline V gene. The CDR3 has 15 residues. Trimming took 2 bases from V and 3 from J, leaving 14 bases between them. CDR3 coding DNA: TGCGCCAGCAGCCAATCTCTAGCGTTGGGCTACGAGCAGTACTTC. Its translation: CASSQSLALGYEQYF.

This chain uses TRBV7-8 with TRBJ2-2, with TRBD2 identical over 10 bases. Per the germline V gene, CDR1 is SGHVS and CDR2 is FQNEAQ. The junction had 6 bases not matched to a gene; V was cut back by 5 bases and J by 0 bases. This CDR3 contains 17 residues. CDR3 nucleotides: TGTGCCAGCAGCAGGACTAGCGGAGGCGCGAACACCGGGGAGCTGTTTTTT. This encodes CASSRTSGGANTGELFF. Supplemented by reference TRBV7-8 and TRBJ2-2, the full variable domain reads GAGVSQSPRYKVAKRGQDVALRCDPISGHVSLFWYQQALGQGPEFLTYFQNEAQLDKSGLPSDRFFAERPEGSVSTLKIQRTQQEDSAVYLCASSRTSGGANTGELFFGEGSRLTVL.

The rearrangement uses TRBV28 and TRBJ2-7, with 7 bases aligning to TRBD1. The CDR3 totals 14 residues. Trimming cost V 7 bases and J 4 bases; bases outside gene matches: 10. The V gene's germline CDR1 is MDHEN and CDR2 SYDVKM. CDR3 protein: CASMDRQGRYEQYF. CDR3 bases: TGTGCCAGCATGGATAGACAGGGTCGATACGAGCAGTACTTC. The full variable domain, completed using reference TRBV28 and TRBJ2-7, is DVKVTQSSRYLVKRTGEKVFLECVQDMDHENMFWYRQDPGLGLRLIYFSYDVKMKEKGDIPEGYSVSREKKERFSLILESASTNQTSMYLCASMDRQGRYEQYFGPGTRLTVT.

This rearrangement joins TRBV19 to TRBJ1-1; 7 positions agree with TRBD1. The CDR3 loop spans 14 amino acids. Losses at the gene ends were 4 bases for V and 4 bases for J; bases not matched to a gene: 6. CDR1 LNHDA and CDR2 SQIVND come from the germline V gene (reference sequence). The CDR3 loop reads CASSTGTVFTEAFF. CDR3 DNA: TGTGCCAGTAGTACGGGGACAGTGTTCACTGAAGCTTTCTTT.

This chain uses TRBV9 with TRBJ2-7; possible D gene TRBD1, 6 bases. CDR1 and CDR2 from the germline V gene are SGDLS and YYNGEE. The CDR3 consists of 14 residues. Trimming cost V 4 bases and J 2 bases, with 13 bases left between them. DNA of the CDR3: TGTGCCAGCAGCCCCACCACAGGGCCCTACGAGCAGTACTTC. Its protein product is CASSPTTGPYEQYF.

CDR3 sequence: CAIRDDNTGELFF. In DNA, the CDR3 is TGTGCCATCCGGGACGACAACACCGGGGAGCTGTTTTTT. V and J are TRBV14 and TRBJ2-2; D may match TRBD1 or TRBD2 (5 bases each). Germline CDR1 and CDR2: SGHDN and FVKESK. The length of the CDR3 is 13 residues. V gave up 10 bases and J gave up 2 bases, with 11 bases separating them.

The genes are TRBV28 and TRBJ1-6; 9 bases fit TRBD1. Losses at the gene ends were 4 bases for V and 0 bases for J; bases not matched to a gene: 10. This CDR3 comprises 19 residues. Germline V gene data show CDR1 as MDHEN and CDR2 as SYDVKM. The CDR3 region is CASSSGTGNLGSYNSPLHF. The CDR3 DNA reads TGTGCCAGCAGTTCCGGGACAGGGAATCTCGGCTCCTATAATTCACCCCTCCACTTT.

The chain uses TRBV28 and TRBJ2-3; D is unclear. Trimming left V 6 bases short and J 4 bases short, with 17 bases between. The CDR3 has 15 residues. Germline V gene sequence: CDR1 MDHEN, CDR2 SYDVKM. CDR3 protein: CASSPNWVVSDTQYF. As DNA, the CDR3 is TGTGCCAGCAGCCCCAACTGGGTGGTGTCAGATACGCAGTATTTT.

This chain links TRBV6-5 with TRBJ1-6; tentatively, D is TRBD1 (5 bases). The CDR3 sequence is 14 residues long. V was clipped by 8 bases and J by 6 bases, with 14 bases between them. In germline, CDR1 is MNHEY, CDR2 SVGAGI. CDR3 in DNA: TGTGCCAGCCAGCTTCAGGGCGTTAATTCACCCCTCCACTTT. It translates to CASQLQGVNSPLHF.

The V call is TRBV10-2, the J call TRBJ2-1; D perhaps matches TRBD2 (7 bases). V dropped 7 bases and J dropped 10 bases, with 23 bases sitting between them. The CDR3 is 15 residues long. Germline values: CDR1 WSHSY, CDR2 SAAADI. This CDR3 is CASTDRDWGRGEQFF. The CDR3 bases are TGCGCCAGCACCGATCGGGACTGGGGGCGGGGGGAGCAGTTCTTC.

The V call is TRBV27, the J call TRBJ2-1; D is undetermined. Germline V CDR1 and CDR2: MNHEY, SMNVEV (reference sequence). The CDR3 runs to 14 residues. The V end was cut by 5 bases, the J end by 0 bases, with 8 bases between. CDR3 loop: CASSDLYSYNEQFF. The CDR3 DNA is TGTGCCAGCAGTGACCTATACTCCTACAATGAGCAGTTCTTC.

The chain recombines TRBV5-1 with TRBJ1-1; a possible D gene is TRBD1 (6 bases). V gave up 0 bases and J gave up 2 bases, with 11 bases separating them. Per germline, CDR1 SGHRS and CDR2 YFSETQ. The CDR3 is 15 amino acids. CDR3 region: CASSLVGAHNTEAFF. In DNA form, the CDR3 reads TGCGCCAGCAGCTTGGTGGGGGCGCATAACACTGAAGCTTTCTTT. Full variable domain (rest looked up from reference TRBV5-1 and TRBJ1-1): KAGVTQTPRYLIKTRGQQVTLSCSPISGHRSVSWYQQTPGQGLQFLFEYFSETQRNKGNFPGRFSGRQFSNSRSEMNVSTLELGDSALYLCASSLVGAHNTEAFFGQGTRLTVV.

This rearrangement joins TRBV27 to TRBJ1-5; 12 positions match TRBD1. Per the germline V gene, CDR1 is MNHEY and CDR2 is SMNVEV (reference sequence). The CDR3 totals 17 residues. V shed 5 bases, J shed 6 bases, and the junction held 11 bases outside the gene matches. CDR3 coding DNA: TGTGCCAGCAGTCATTACGGGACAGGGGGCAAGGGTCAGCCCCAGCATTTT. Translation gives CASSHYGTGGKGQPQHF.

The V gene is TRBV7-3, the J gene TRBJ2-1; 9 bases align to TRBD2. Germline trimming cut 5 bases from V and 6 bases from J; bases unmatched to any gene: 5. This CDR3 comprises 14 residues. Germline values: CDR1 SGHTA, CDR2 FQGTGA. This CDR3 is CASSPNSGSNEQFF. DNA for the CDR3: TGTGCCAGCAGCCCAAATAGCGGGAGCAATGAGCAGTTCTTC.

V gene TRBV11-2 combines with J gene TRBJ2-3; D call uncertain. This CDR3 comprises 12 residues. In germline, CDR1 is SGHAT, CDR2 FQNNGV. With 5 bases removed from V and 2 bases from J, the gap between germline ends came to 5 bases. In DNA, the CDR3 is TGTGCCAGCAGCCGATACACAGATACGCAGTATTTT. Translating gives CASSRYTDTQYF.

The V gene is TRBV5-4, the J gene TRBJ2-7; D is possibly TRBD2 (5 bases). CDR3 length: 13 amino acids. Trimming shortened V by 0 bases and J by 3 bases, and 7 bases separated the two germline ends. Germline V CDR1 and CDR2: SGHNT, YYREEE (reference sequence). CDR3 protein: CASSLGENYEQYF. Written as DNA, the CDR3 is TGTGCCAGCAGCTTGGGGGAGAACTACGAGCAGTACTTC.

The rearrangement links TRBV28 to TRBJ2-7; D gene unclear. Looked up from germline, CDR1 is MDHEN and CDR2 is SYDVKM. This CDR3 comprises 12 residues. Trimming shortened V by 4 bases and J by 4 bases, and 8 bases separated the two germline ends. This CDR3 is CASSSIWYEQYF. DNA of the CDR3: TGTGCCAGCAGTTCAATTTGGTACGAGCAGTACTTC. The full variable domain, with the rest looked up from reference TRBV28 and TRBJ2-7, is DVKVTQSSRYLVKRTGEKVFLECVQDMDHENMFWYRQDPGLGLRLIYFSYDVKMKEKGDIPEGYSVSREKKERFSLILESASTNQTSMYLCASSSIWYEQYFGPGTRLTVT.

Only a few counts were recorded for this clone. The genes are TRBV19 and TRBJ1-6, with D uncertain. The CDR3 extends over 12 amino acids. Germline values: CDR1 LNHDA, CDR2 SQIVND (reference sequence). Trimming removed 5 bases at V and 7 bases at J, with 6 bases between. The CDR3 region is CASSFMNSPLHF. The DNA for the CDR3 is TGTGCCAGTAGTTTCATGAATTCACCCCTCCACTTT. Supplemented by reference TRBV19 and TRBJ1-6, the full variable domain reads DGGITQSPKYLFRKEGQNVTLSCEQNLNHDAMYWYRQDPGQGLRLIYYSQIVNDFQKGDIAEGYSVSREKKESFPLTVTSAQKNPTAFYLCASSFMNSPLHFGNGTRLTVT.

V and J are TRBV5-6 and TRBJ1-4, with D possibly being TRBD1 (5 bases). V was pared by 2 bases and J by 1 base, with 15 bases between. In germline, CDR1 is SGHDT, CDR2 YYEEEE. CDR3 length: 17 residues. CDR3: CASSFKEGLRTNEKLFF. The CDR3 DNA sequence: TGTGCCAGCAGCTTTAAGGAGGGGTTGAGAACTAATGAAAAACTGTTTTTT.

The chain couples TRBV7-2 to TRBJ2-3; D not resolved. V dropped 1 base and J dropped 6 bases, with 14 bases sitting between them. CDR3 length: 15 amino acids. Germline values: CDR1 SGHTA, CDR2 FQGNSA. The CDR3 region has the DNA TGTGCCAGCAGCTTAGAGGTTCAGGTCCTGGATACGCAGTATTTT. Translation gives CASSLEVQVLDTQYF.